A single TCR beta chain is shown here with its context. The antigen is not known. The germline CDR1 and CDR2 sequences are SGHKS and YYEKEE (reference sequence). CDR3 length equals 15 residues. The trim removed 4 bases at V and 6 bases at J, leaving 8 bases unmatched. The donors were part of the validation cohort of some 120 subjects. That cohort was separate from the first cohort, which comprised 666 subjects. TCRdb's copy holds only in-frame clones and misses some; the assay was immunoSEQ multiplex PCR. The sample consists of over 100,000 clones, about nine tenths of them appearing once. This sample was taken from a study of cytomegalovirus exposure and HLA in healthy donors. About the study: In a later analysis, it was reported that the roughly 130 validation repertoires had been produced on the same platform as the roughly 610 repertoires belonging to the first cohort. Study-level results: In vitro testing confirmed a few CMV-associated chains as specific for CMV antigens. Subsequent analysis found a tendency for first-cohort TCR clusters to co-occur within the 120 validation repertoires.

Sequencing was done on a sample of PBMCs. This receptor was identified in a man between 25 and 39 years old in good health and CMV-seronegative. The V and J genes are TRBV5-5 and TRBJ2-7; 12 nucleotides align to TRBD1. The CDR3 region is CASSGRGQGAGEQYF. CDR3 nucleotides: TGTGCCAGCAGCGGGAGGGGACAGGGGGCTGGCGAGCAGTACTTC.